The rows below give T cell receptor beta chains drawn from one sample of a study of early T cells in non-severe SARS-CoV-2 infection. TCRdb re-called the 5' RACE reads through MiXCR, storing one row per CDR3 protein. The data show fewer than 85,000 distinct CDR3 sequences, about 11% seen once. The sequencing here drew on whole blood, taken at baseline. The origin of the receptors is an adult who was a healthcare worker with PCR-confirmed SARS-CoV-2 infection or an uninfected control (not recorded which). CDR3s include the opening cysteine and the closing phenylalanine or tryptophan. Fields, in order: CDR3 protein, CDR3 DNA, J gene, clone size, D gene, V gene. A D gene is named only where the DNA matches it firmly. Clone size appears in some rows only: once, few, many, or a class for an expanded clone.

CASSYSVSIGGANVLTF TGTGCCAGCAGTTACTCAGTCTCGATCGGAGGGGCCAACGTCCTGACTTTC TRBJ2-6 many . TRBV6-2/TRBV6-3
CAWSPGQIEAFF TGTGCCTGGAGTCCAGGACAGATTGAAGCTTTCTTT TRBJ1-1 many . TRBV30
CASSLAPGTNTGELFF TGTGCCAGCTCATTAGCCCCCGGTACGAACACCGGGGAGCTGTTTTTT TRBJ2-2 many . TRBV18
CASSLERPTEAFF TGTGCCAGCAGCTTAGAGCGTCCCACTGAAGCTTTCTTT TRBJ1-1 many . TRBV11-2
CASSSQGGQKWVYGYTF TGTGCCAGCAGCTCCCAGGGGGGACAGAAATGGGTCTATGGCTACACCTTC TRBJ1-2 few TRBD1 TRBV11-3
CSVEIRSGTEAFF TGCAGCGTTGAAATCCGCAGTGGCACTGAAGCTTTCTTT TRBJ1-1 few . TRBV29-1
CASSLNTGPNSPLHF TGTGCCAGCAGCTTGAACACAGGGCCCAATTCACCCCTCCACTTT TRBJ1-6 many . TRBV7-3
CATSRGGSIYGYTF TGTGCCACCAGCAGAGGGGGCAGCATCTATGGCTACACCTTC TRBJ1-2 many . TRBV15
CASSDQDRTYEQYF TGTGCCAGCAGTGACCAAGACAGAACCTACGAGCAGTACTTC TRBJ2-7 few . TRBV12-3/TRBV12-4
CASSPWTSGRETQYF TGCGCCAGCAGCCCCTGGACTAGCGGACGAGAGACCCAGTACTTC TRBJ2-5 few TRBD2 TRBV5-1
CASSPHAGGGEKLFF TGTGCCAGCAGTCCCCACGCAGGTGGCGGTGAAAAACTGTTTTTT TRBJ1-4 . . TRBV28
CSARDPGSPSRAFF TGCAGTGCTAGAGATCCTGGTTCACCCAGCCGAGCTTTCTTT TRBJ1-1 . . TRBV20-1
CASRSDSYNEKLFF TGCGCCAGCAGATCGGACAGCTACAATGAAAAACTGTTTTTT TRBJ1-4 few . TRBV5-1
CSVAGTAYEQYF TGCAGCGTTGCCGGGACAGCCTACGAGCAGTACTTC TRBJ2-7 few TRBD1 TRBV29-1
CASSLAASTGELFF TGTGCCAGCAGCTTAGCGGCCTCCACCGGGGAGCTGTTTTTT TRBJ2-2 few . TRBV7-9
CASSLAPGYEQYF TGTGCCAGCAGTTTAGCGCCGGGATACGAGCAGTACTTC TRBJ2-7 . . TRBV12-3/TRBV12-4
CSVGQTNYGYTF TGCAGCGTGGGCCAGACTAACTATGGCTACACCTTC TRBJ1-2 few . TRBV29-1
CSAYGQGSKNEQFF TGCAGTGCTTACGGCCAGGGGTCTAAAAATGAGCAGTTCTTC TRBJ2-1 few . TRBV20-1
CSAKASDYEQYF TGCAGTGCTAAGGCCAGCGACTACGAGCAGTACTTC TRBJ2-7 few . TRBV20-1
CASSLGLFPADTQYF TGTGCCAGCAGCTTAGGGCTATTCCCCGCAGATACGCAGTATTTT TRBJ2-3 many . TRBV7-2
CASSYGQGDNEQFF TGTGCCAGCAGTTACGGGCAGGGTGACAATGAGCAGTTCTTC TRBJ2-1 few . TRBV6-5
CASRTGKTKRTRFTLGRADTQYF TGTGCCAGCAGGACTGGGAAAACTAAAAGGACCCGATTCACTTTAGGCCGCGCGGATACGCAGTATTTT TRBJ2-3 few . TRBV12-3/TRBV12-4